This TCR beta chain derives from a study of early T cells in non-severe SARS-CoV-2 infection. The table lists this clonotype with many counts. The germline CDR1 and CDR2 sequences are WSHSY and SAAADI. The J segment lost 2 bases and the V segment lost 3 bases, leaving 6 bases of the junction unmatched. The CDR3 is made up of 16 amino acids. Via MiXCR, TCRdb re-called the 5' RACE reads, giving one row per CDR3 protein. In the table there are tens of thousands of distinct CDR3 sequences, approximately 5.1% of which are singletons. The source material was whole blood. The chain recombines TRBV10-2 with TRBJ2-7, with 11 bases matching TRBD2. The TCR was taken from an adult who was a healthcare worker with PCR-confirmed SARS-CoV-2 infection or an uninfected control (not recorded which). The CDR3 spells CASSETELAGAYEQYF. In DNA form, the CDR3 reads TGCGCCAGCAGTGAAACTGAACTAGCGGGAGCCTACGAGCAGTACTTC.